These 7 T cell receptor beta chains were all obtained from the same sample, sequenced in a study of beta chain features in type 1 diabetes. Study-level points and caveats: There was a moderate but significant shortening of TCRB CDR3s in all four CD4+ subsets of Type 1 diabetes patients.

For these receptors, no antigen is known. Expressed TCRB transcripts were sequenced because the isolated RNA had all been reverse transcribed beforehand. The table came from immunoSEQ multiplex PCR; TCRdb's copy has only in-frame clones and leaves some out. The sample has roughly 100,000 clones, approximately 30% seen once. The sequencing input was central memory CD4+ T cells from blood. These receptors originate from a woman between 18 and 30 years old with type 1 diabetes.

The chain uses TRBV9 and TRBJ2-3; maybe TRBD1 (5 bases). The V gene lost 1 base and the J gene lost 1 base, with 7 bases spanning the gap. The CDR3 has 14 amino acids. In germline, CDR1 is SGDLS, CDR2 YYNGEE. The CDR3 loop reads CASSVQGGTDTQYF. DNA for the CDR3: TGTGCCAGCAGCGTACAGGGCGGCACAGATACGCAGTATTTT.

This clone was seen a few times. The genes are TRBV4-2 and TRBJ1-1; no clear D. The CDR3 consists of 13 residues. The V and J ends lost 1 base and 3 bases respectively, with 6 bases between them. The V gene's germline CDR1 is LGHNA and CDR2 YNFKEQ. CDR3: CASSQAEDTEAFF. In DNA form, the CDR3 reads TGTGCCAGCAGCCAAGCTGAGGACACTGAAGCTTTCTTT.

This rearrangement joins TRBV19 to TRBJ1-1; D is unresolved. Germline loops: CDR1 LNHDA, CDR2 SQIVND (reference sequence). V was pared by 5 bases and J by 11 bases, with 15 bases between. The CDR3 length is 12 residues. This chain's CDR3 is CASSSFGDSAFF. The CDR3 DNA reads TGTGCCAGTAGTTCTTTCGGGGATTCGGCTTTCTTT. Variable domain in full (rest from reference TRBV19 and TRBJ1-1): DGGITQSPKYLFRKEGQNVTLSCEQNLNHDAMYWYRQDPGQGLRLIYYSQIVNDFQKGDIAEGYSVSREKKESFPLTVTSAQKNPTAFYLCASSSFGDSAFFGQGTRLTVV.

This chain links TRBV5-1 with TRBJ2-7, with D possibly matching TRBD2 (5 bases). V lost 0 bases, J lost 1 base, and 8 bases lay in between. CDR1 and CDR2 from the germline V gene are SGHRS and YFSETQ. The CDR3 loop spans 14 amino acids. The CDR3 reads CASSLGEMSYEQYF. CDR3 in DNA: TGCGCCAGCAGCTTGGGGGAGATGTCCTACGAGCAGTACTTC.

The chain couples TRBV6-5 to TRBJ2-7, with 7 bases identical to TRBD2. This CDR3 contains 15 residues. J was trimmed by 6 bases and V by 2 bases; bases with no gene match: 10. CDR1 and CDR2 (germline): MNHEY, SVGAGI. In DNA, the CDR3 is TGTGCCAGCAGTTACGGGACTATCGAGGTTTCCGAGCAGTACGTC. Amino acid sequence: CASSYGTIEVSEQYV.

The chain carries TRBV15 and TRBJ2-7; D possibly corresponds to TRBD2 (5 bases). The V gene's germline CDR1 is LNHNV and CDR2 YYDKDF (reference sequence). The CDR3 has 15 residues. Trimming took 4 bases from V and 3 from J, leaving 16 bases between them. The CDR3 sequence: CATSINLGGDYEQYF. CDR3 DNA: TGTGCCACCAGCATCAATCTCGGAGGCGACTACGAGCAGTACTTC.

This clone turned up a few times. The J gene is TRBJ2-2, the V gene TRBV10-2, with 8 bases identical to TRBD1. The V segment lost 6 bases and the J segment 0 bases; nucleotides outside the gene matches: 3. Germline CDR1 and CDR2: WSHSY and SAAADI. CDR3 length equals 15 residues. This CDR3 reads CASSQTGANTGELFF. In DNA form, the CDR3 reads TGCGCCAGCAGCCAGACAGGGGCGAACACCGGGGAGCTGTTTTTT.